What follows is one TCR beta chain and its context. The CDR3 length is 14 residues. From germline, CDR1 is LNHNV and CDR2 YYDKDF (reference sequence). The ends lost 5 bases at V and 4 bases at J; junction bases unmatched: 8. The data belong to a study of multiple sclerosis patients with progressive multifocal leukoencephalopathy. The method was immunoSEQ multiplex PCR; TCRdb's version includes in-frame clones alone and lacks a portion of them. The sample carries about 31,000 clones, approximately 85% recorded once. As for time point: time of PML onset. The sequencing used PBMCs, collected from a patient treated with natalizumab. This chain connects TRBV15 to TRBJ2-7; 7 nucleotides match TRBD2. This clonotype was obtained from a woman younger than 45 with progressive multifocal leukoencephalopathy. The CDR3 loop reads CATSEGLSEYEQYF. The CDR3 region has the DNA TGTGCCACCAGCGAGGGACTATCAGAATACGAGCAGTACTTC. Full variable domain (outside the CDR3, taken from reference TRBV15 and TRBJ2-7): DAMVIQNPRYQVTQFGKPVTLSCSQTLNHNVMYWYQQKSSQAPKLLFHYYDKDFNNEADTPDNFQSRRPNTSFCFLDIRSPGLGDTAMYLCATSEGLSEYEQYFGPGTRLTVT.